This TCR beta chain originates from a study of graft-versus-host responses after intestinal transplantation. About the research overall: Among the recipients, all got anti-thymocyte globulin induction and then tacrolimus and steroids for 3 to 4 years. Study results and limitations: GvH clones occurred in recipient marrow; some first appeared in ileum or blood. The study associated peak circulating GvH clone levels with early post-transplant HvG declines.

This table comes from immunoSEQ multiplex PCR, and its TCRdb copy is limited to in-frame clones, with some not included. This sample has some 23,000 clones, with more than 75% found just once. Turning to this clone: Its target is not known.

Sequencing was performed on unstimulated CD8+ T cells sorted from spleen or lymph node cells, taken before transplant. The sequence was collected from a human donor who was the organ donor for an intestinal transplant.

CDR3 amino acids: CASSPRGADNYYGYTF. CDR3 coding DNA: TGTGCCAGCAGCCCCCGTGGAGCAGATAACTACTATGGCTACACCTTC. The chain couples TRBV27 to TRBJ1-2; D not certain. The CDR3 is 16 residues long. Trimming removed 6 bases at V and 3 bases at J, with 20 bases between. Germline V gives CDR1 MNHEY, CDR2 SMNVEV (reference sequence).